These 10 T cell receptor beta chains share one sample of origin, sequenced in a study of blood T cell repertoires in COVID-19. Some clones are missing from TCRdb's copy, which holds only in-frame ones; the method was immunoSEQ multiplex PCR. Altogether roughly 250,000 clones are present, 84% being singletons, with the ten largest covering 1.5% to 1.9%. What was sequenced was peripheral blood. Every receptor here comes from a woman between 40 and 50 years old who had recovered from COVID-19.

The chain uses TRBV7-9 and TRBJ2-3; TRBD1 is a possible D gene (5 bases). Germline V gene data show CDR1 as SEHNR and CDR2 as FQNEAQ (reference sequence). V was clipped by 5 bases and J by 4 bases, with 16 bases between them. The CDR3 runs 15 residues. The CDR3 spells CASSPVGQGPDTQYF. For the CDR3, the DNA is TGTGCCAGCAGCCCTGTTGGGCAGGGTCCAGATACGCAGTATTTT.

In DNA, the CDR3 is TGTGCCAGCAGCTGGGCAGGGGTACACGAGCAGTACTTC. It encodes CASSWAGVHEQYF. The chain employs TRBV11-2 and TRBJ2-7; D is possibly TRBD1 (6 bases). This CDR3 comprises 13 residues. The ends were cut back, 4 bases at V and 5 bases at J, with 12 bases in the middle. CDR1 SGHAT and CDR2 FQNNGV come from the germline V gene.

The chain is built from TRBV5-1 and TRBJ2-2; no clear D. This CDR3 region has 16 residues. Trimming removed 1 base at V and 4 bases at J, with 14 bases between. Per the germline V gene, CDR1 is SGHRS and CDR2 is YFSETQ. CDR3 region: CASSLQISEATGELFF. As DNA, the CDR3 is TGCGCCAGCAGCTTGCAGATTTCCGAGGCCACCGGGGAGCTGTTTTTT. The full variable domain, rest sourced from reference TRBV5-1 and TRBJ2-2, is KAGVTQTPRYLIKTRGQQVTLSCSPISGHRSVSWYQQTPGQGLQFLFEYFSETQRNKGNFPGRFSGRQFSNSRSEMNVSTLELGDSALYLCASSLQISEATGELFFGEGSRLTVL.

The chain has TRBV19 and TRBJ1-1; unclear D gene. The germline V gene encodes CDR1 LNHDA and CDR2 SQIVND (reference sequence). The CDR3 covers 12 residues. Trimming shortened V by 11 bases and J by 1 base, and 11 bases separated the two germline ends. DNA for the CDR3: TGTGCCTCACGAAGAGAGAACACTGAAGCTTTCTTT. It is translated as CASRRENTEAFF.

This chain links TRBV6-1 with TRBJ2-3; perhaps TRBD2 as D (6 bases). V dropped 3 bases and J dropped 9 bases, with 13 bases sitting between them. The V gene's germline CDR1 is MNHNS and CDR2 SASEGT. This CDR3 comprises 13 residues. Here the CDR3 DNA reads TGTGCCAGCAGTGACCCGGGACTCCGCACGCAGTATTTT. Protein sequence: CASSDPGLRTQYF.

This chain uses TRBV28 with TRBJ2-1; 10 positions match TRBD1. Trimming removed 6 bases from V and 8 bases from J; junction bases left unmatched: 13. The CDR3 runs to 16 residues. Germline V gene sequence: CDR1 MDHEN, CDR2 SYDVKM. The CDR3 here is CASRRIGTGEGDEQFF. As DNA, the CDR3 is TGTGCCAGCAGGAGAATCGGGACAGGGGAAGGTGATGAGCAGTTCTTC.

The rearrangement uses TRBV5-1 and TRBJ1-6; 8 bases agree with TRBD1. CDR1 SGHRS and CDR2 YFSETQ come from the germline V gene. V lost 5 bases, J lost 8 bases, and 9 bases stayed unmatched. This CDR3 spans 15 amino acids. CDR3 protein: CASRQGDAADSPLHF. CDR3 coding DNA: TGCGCCAGCAGACAGGGGGATGCAGCGGATTCACCCCTCCACTTT.

This sequence joins TRBV28 and TRBJ2-1, with TRBD1 matching over 8 bases. This CDR3 spans 15 amino acids. V dropped 6 bases and J dropped 9; count of bases not matched to a gene: 13. CDR1 MDHEN and CDR2 SYDVKM come from the germline V gene. DNA of the CDR3: TGTGCCAGCAGCCCGGGACAGGCCGAAATAGGTGAGCAGTTCTTC. Amino acids: CASSPGQAEIGEQFF.

CDR3 DNA: TGTGCCAGCAGTTACTCGAGGGACACCCCCTACGAGCAGTACTTC. This sequence encodes CASSYSRDTPYEQYF. The chain is built from TRBV6-5 and TRBJ2-7; tentatively, D is TRBD1 (6 bases). Trimming removed 0 bases at V and 2 bases at J, with 11 bases between. The CDR3 consists of 15 residues. Germline-derived CDR1 and CDR2 are MNHEY and SVGAGI.

This chain connects TRBV19 to TRBJ1-5; the D gene is possibly TRBD1 (6 bases). The germline V gene has CDR1 LNHDA and CDR2 SQIVND (reference sequence). This CDR3 has 13 residues. V shed 5 bases and J shed 4 bases, with 9 bases lying between them. CDR3 region: CASSWTANQPQHF. For the CDR3, the DNA is TGTGCCAGTAGTTGGACAGCTAATCAGCCCCAGCATTTT. The whole variable domain, filled in from reference TRBV19 and TRBJ1-5, reads DGGITQSPKYLFRKEGQNVTLSCEQNLNHDAMYWYRQDPGQGLRLIYYSQIVNDFQKGDIAEGYSVSREKKESFPLTVTSAQKNPTAFYLCASSWTANQPQHFGDGTRLSIL.